Reported below is one T cell receptor (beta chain). This sample stems from a study of blood T cell repertoires in COVID-19. On the study more broadly: The United States, Italy and Spain supplied acute and convalescent COVID-19 samples. T cells, B-cell-depleted T cells, or PBMCs supplied cDNA or gDNA.

V lost 5 bases and J lost 10, with 19 bases in between. The germline V gene has CDR1 SGDLS and CDR2 YYNGEE. The CDR3 has 14 residues. The data were produced by immunoSEQ multiplex PCR, yet TCRdb's version contains in-frame clones alone and is incomplete. The data show 55,000 to 95,000 clones, roughly 85% seen once. The TCR sequence derives from a woman in her sixties or seventies with acute or convalescent COVID-19. Sequences were obtained from peripheral blood. The chain combines TRBV9 with TRBJ2-1; a possible D gene is TRBD2 (6 bases). The CDR3 nucleotides read TGTGCCAGCAGGGATCCGGGAGACTCAGGGGAGCAGTTCTTC. Translation: CASRDPGDSGEQFF.